This T cell receptor (beta chain) was identified in a study of CD8+CD57+ T cells in acquired aplastic anemia. General study results and limits: Patients and healthy controls showed no significant CD8+ Simpson's diversity difference.

This CDR3 has 13 residues. CDR1 and CDR2 (germline): LNHNV, YYDKDF (reference sequence). V lost 10 bases, J lost 5 bases, and 9 bases stayed unmatched. About this clonotype: The target antigen is unknown. No conserved phenylalanine or tryptophan ends this CDR3, so it is likely a read error.

CD8+CD57+ cell expansion had been shown by flow cytometry in patients chosen for sequencing. Genomic DNA was employed as the template in profiling TCR beta VDJ and CDR3. TCRdb recomputed calls from the reads with MiXCR, one row per CDR3 protein. The sample carries tens of thousands of distinct CDR3 sequences, less than 65% recorded once. The sample comprised sorted CD4+, CD8+, or CD8+CD57+ T cells (not recorded which) from PBMCs. The receptor was derived from a human donor with aplastic anemia. The chain couples TRBV15 to TRBJ2-5; 8 bases align to TRBD2. The chain's CDR3 is CASSGGGGETQYL. For the CDR3, the DNA is TGTGCCAGCAGTGGTGGCGGGGGGGAGACCCAGTACCTC.